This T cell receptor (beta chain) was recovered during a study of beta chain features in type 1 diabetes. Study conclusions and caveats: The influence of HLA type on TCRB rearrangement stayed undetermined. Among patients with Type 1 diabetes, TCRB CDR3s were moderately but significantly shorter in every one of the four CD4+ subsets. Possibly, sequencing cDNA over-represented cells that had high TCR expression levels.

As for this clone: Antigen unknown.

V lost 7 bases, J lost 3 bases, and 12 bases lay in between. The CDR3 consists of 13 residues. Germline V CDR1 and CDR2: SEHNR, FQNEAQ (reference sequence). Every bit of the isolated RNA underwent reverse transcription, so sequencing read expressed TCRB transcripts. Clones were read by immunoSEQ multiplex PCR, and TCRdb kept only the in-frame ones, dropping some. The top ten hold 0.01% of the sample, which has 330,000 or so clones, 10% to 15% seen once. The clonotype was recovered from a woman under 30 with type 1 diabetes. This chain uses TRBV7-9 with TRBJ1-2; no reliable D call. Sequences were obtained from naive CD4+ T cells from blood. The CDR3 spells CASTSTADYGYTF. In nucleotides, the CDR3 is TGTGCCAGCACCTCTACGGCGGACTATGGCTACACCTTC.